This T cell receptor beta chain was identified in a study of cytomegalovirus exposure and HLA in healthy donors (dated by TCRdb to about 2017). For the wider study: In an earlier analysis of under 750 of the donors, 250 to 350 Gb of sequence data and roughly 100 million unique TCR beta sequences from roughly 180 million T cells were reported. Alongside the repertoire data, information on donor age, sex, ethnicity and CMV serostatus was compiled. The study aimed to test whether cataloging public T cell receptors could reveal signatures of past pathogen exposure. Every repertoire in the discovery cohort had been generated on one and the same sequencing platform. An earlier analysis of roughly 600 of the donors used high-throughput TCR beta sequencing to judge whether each TCR beta V gene segment behaved as functional or pseudogenic. Because of strong linkage in the cohort, roughly five DR-DQ haplotypes were treated as single units for association and clustering. To predict cytomegalovirus infection status, the study brought together high-throughput TCR immunosequencing, statistical association of individual TCRs with disease status, and machine learning. Across roughly 420 genotyped donors of the cohort, an average of about 240,000 unique TCR beta nucleotide sequences per donor were sequenced, and roughly 20% of those sequences were non-productive. In a later analysis, previously published TCR beta repertoires from 550 to 750 donors were re-analyzed and high-resolution HLA genotyping was added so that TCR occurrence patterns could be studied. In a later genetic analysis, genome-wide SNP genotypes for about 65% of the 666 donors were used, and that subset was treated as a discovery cohort. Besides the first cohort of approximately 710 subjects, a separate validation cohort made up of 120 different subjects was used. HLA typing included class I and class II loci at four-digit resolution. The study used immunosequencing to profile the T cell repertoires of approximately 630 subjects and linked those repertoires to cytomegalovirus serostatus. In the later analysis, no new phenotypic data were used to find candidate immune exposures; instead, reliance was placed on TCR beta sequences and their occurrence across donors. Typing coverage differed by locus: A, B, C, DRB1 and DQB1 were typed in about 620-640 donors, DQA1 in 522, DPA1 in over 600, and DPB1 in approximately 450. Roughly 300 gigabases of sequencing data and approximately 93 million unique TCR sequences were included in an early release covering 550 to 650 HLA-typed donors. The genetic ancestry cluster associated with self-reported Caucasian donors included about four fifths of the roughly 360 genotyped donors. Overall results and qualifications from the work: A further reported finding was that TCR beta sequences accurately predicted the HLA-A and HLA-B alleles for most subjects in the first cohort. A later genetic analysis reported fewer N-insertions in productive TCRs among donors in an Asian-associated ancestry cluster than the approximately 670-donor mean. In both the original and validation cohorts, the classifier was reported to diagnose cytomegalovirus status with high specificity and sensitivity. A later analysis associated about 18,000 TCR beta sequences with specific HLA alleles at a false discovery rate of 0.05. When HLA alleles, especially DR and DQ, strongly co-occurred, TCR associations were difficult to assign to individual alleles. For the cohort, immune exposure information was limited to CMV serostatus. In a later analysis, HLA-associated TCR beta chains were found to be more clonally expanded and to have lower generation probabilities than equally common non-associated chains. According to a later analysis, TCR association rates differed among HLA loci, with DRB1 alleles showing the most associated TCRs and HLA-C alleles showing the fewest. A later analysis reported that several top co-occurrence clusters appeared linked to parvovirus B19, influenza, CMV and Epstein-Barr virus. Seventeen rarely observed V segments, including chromosome 9 orphons, were excluded from the earlier analysis of approximately 500 of the donors because counts were too low. An association between a missense DCLRE1C variant and V-gene and J-gene trimming of TCR beta chains was found in a later genetic analysis and replicated in an independent cohort. Most TCR sequences were observed very rarely across donors, whereas some public TCRs were present in many individuals. The study gave a list of about 160 TCR beta chains associated with cytomegalovirus. A cluster of highly shared sequence variants was judged likely to represent a technical artifact of the sequencing pipeline. In a later analysis, most CMV-associated TCR beta chains were found to appear HLA-restricted, with HLA associations seemingly driven largely by CMV exposure. It was suggested by the authors that the approach could potentially be generalized to other disease states and immunological phenotypes. A few of the identified cytomegalovirus-associated TCR beta chains were confirmed in vitro to be specific for cytomegalovirus antigens. Presence/absence analyses assumed roughly uniform sequencing depth across donors, an assumption that may not hold. Only TCR beta chains were sequenced in this cohort, and the absence of alpha or paired-chain data limited detectable features. In an earlier analysis of 450 to 750 of the donors, most TCR beta V segments appeared in productive rearrangements about 87% or about 30% of the time, broadly matching IMGT annotations. Correlated functional status among segregating V segments might reflect linkage disequilibrium, but an unknown experimental factor could not be ruled out. Some IMGT-functional V segments, including TRBV6-2 and TRBV6-3, could not be told apart with the 87-base-pair reads, so those segments were excluded. Because some donors lacked HLA typing at each locus, the association tests relied only on the typed subset.

The germline V gene gives CDR1 as SGHRS and CDR2 as YFSETQ. V and J are trimmed by 4 bases and 0 bases, and the gene matches miss 6 bases of the junction. Including cysteine and phenylalanine, the CDR3 has 15 amino acids. Of all the DNA, just the CDR3 is kept, 45 bases in frame from base 1. The cohort comprised 550 to 700 healthy bone marrow donors. All cohort members were sampled while nominally healthy, although unrecorded immune exposures were likely present. The donor tested CMV seronegative, placing the donor among the 350 or so seronegative members of the cohort. Each donor provided a peripheral blood sample, and peripheral blood mononuclear cells were used for TCR beta sequencing. The Qiagen DNeasy Blood Extraction Kit was used to extract genomic DNA from the blood cell samples. Concerning this clone: Its antigen remains unidentified. The input lacks base qualities; no much larger clone sits a single base away.

Libraries were prepared through the immunoSEQ multiplex PCR assay. A mixture of 60 forward primers for TCR Vbeta segments and 13 reverse primers for TCR Jbeta segments was used in the multiplex PCR. The CDR3 region of rearranged TCR beta genes was amplified from genomic DNA by a multiplex PCR assay. On the Illumina HiSeq System, the amplified TCR beta libraries were sequenced as 87-base-pair reads. Per the source publication's procedure: A later analysis tallied about 77 million unique TCR beta chains across the 666 repertoires, and around 9.9 million of those chains were shared by two or more donors. Raw reads were error-corrected and collapsed into unique sequences with a nearest-neighbor algorithm that merged closely related sequences to remove PCR and sequencing errors. V, D and J gene segments were assigned by aligning CDR3 sequences to IMGT reference sequences. For a sequence to be retained, a match of at least six nucleotides to both a V gene segment and a J gene segment was required. A rearrangement counted as productive if the CDR3 had no stop codons and remained in frame with V and J, and every other rearrangement counted as non-productive. Following IMGT convention, CDR3 was defined as the stretch from the second conserved V-encoded cysteine up to the conserved J-encoded phenylalanine. Sequences without an unambiguous match to a single V gene segment were excluded from the earlier analysis of several hundred of the donors. In an earlier analysis of roughly 500 of the donors, V segments were called functional above 56.7% productive rearrangements and were called segregating when the between-donor standard deviation exceeded 5%. A statistical classification framework was built for diagnosing cytomegalovirus status from the catalog of TCR beta chain sequences. A later analysis assigned V and J genes by comparing TCR nucleotide sequences with IMGT/GENE-DB human TR gene sequences. In a later analysis, CDR3 sequences and most-parsimonious VDJ recombination scenarios were assigned using the TCRdist pipeline. In a later analysis, each TCR beta chain was defined by its CDR3 amino acid sequence together with its V-gene family, and reads without a unique V-gene family were excluded. To address suspected cross-contamination and a sequencing artifact, a later analysis removed a few hundred highly shared, low-generation-probability nucleotide sequences. A later analysis calculated a clonal expansion index for each public chain from normalized within-repertoire ranks of inferred template counts. Generation probabilities in a later analysis came from a VDJ recombination model fitted to out-of-frame rearrangements, and those results were checked against IGoR. A later analysis scored TCR-TCR, TCR-HLA and TCR-CMV co-occurrence with hypergeometric tests, applying a repertoire-size bias correction to TCR pairs. To estimate false discovery rates, a later analysis permuted the HLA or CMV assignments 20 times. In a later analysis, co-occurring TCRs were grouped using DBSCAN, and TCRdist sequence similarity was added for clustering within HLA-allele-positive subsets. Repertoires with fewer than 30,000 or more than 120,000 public chains, plus five repertoires with anomalous nucleotide sharing, were excluded from co-occurrence clustering. TCRdb took this table from immuneACCESS and kept in-frame rearrangements with V and J called. Such tables lack part of the clones; where checked against another copy, unresolved V genes explain under half of the gap, and the rest is unexplained. V, J and clone size were drawn from that table, and D and trimming were deduced from the DNA. Counted in this sample were roughly 190,000 clones; around 90% of them appeared once. The top ten clonotypes cover under 1.2% of the sample.

This clonotype was sampled from a boy younger than 10 in good health and CMV-seronegative. The sequencing input was PBMCs. The chain links TRBV5-1 with TRBJ1-1; 7 bases in the middle match TRBD1. The CDR3 region reads CASSGRGQLNTEAFF. The bases read TGCGCCAGCAGCGGCAGGGGACAGCTGAACACTGAAGCTTTCTTT.